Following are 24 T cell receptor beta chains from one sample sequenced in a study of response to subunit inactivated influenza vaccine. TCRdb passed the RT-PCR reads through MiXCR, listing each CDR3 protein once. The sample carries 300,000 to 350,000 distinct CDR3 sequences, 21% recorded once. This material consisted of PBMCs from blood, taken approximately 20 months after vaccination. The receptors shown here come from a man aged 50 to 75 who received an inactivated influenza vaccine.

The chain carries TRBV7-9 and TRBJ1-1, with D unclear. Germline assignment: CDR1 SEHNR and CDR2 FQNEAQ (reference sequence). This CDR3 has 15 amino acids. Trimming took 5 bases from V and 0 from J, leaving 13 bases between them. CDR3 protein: CASSPKTRLNTEAFF. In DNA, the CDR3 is TGTGCCAGCAGCCCAAAGACAAGACTGAACACTGAAGCTTTCTTT. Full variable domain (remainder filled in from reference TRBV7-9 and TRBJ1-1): DTGVSQNPRHKITKRGQNVTFRCDPISEHNRLYWYRQTLGQGPEFLTYFQNEAQLEKSRLLSDRFSAERPKGSFSTLEIQRTEQGDSAMYLCASSPKTRLNTEAFFGQGTRLTVV.

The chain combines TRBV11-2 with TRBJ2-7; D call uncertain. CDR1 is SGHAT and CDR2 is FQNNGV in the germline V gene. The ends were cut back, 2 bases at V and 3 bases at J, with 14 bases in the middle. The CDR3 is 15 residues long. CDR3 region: CASSLSPGPRYEQYF. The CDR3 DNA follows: TGTGCCAGCAGCTTATCCCCGGGCCCTCGCTACGAGCAGTACTTC.

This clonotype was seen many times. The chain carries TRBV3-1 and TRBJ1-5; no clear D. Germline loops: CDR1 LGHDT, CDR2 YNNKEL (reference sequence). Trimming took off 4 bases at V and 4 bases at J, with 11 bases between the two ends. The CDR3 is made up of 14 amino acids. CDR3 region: CASSPGSINQPQHF. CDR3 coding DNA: TGTGCCAGCAGCCCCGGGTCCATAAATCAGCCCCAGCATTTT.

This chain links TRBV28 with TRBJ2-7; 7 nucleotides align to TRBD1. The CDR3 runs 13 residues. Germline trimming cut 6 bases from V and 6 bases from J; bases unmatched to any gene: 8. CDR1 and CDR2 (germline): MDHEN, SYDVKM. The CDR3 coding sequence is TGTGCCAGCAGCCCGTACAGGGGCGGCGAGCAGTACTTC. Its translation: CASSPYRGGEQYF.

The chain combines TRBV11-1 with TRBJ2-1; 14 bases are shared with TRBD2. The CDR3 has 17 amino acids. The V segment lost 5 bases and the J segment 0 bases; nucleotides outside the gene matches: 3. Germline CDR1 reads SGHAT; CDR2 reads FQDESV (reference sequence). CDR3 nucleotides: TGTGCCAGCAGCCTAGGGACTAGCGGGAGCTCCTACAATGAGCAGTTCTTC. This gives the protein CASSLGTSGSSYNEQFF. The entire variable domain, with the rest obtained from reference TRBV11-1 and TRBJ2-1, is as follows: EAEVAQSPRYKITEKSQAVAFWCDPISGHATLYWYRQILGQGPELLVQFQDESVVDDSQLPKDRFSAERLKGVDSTLKIQPAELGDSAMYLCASSLGTSGSSYNEQFFGPGTRLTVL.

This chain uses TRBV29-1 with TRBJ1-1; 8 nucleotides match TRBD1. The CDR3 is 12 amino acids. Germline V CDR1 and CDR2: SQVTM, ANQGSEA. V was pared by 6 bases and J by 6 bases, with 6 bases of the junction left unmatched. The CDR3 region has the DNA TGCAGCGTCGCCGACAGGGGCCCTGAAGCTTTCTTT. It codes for CSVADRGPEAFF.

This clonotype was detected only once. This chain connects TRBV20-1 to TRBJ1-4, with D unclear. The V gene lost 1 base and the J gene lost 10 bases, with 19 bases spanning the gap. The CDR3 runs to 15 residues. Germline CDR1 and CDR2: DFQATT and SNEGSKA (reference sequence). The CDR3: CSARAPTWVDGKLFF. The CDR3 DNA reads TGCAGTGCTAGAGCCCCGACCTGGGTAGATGGAAAACTGTTTTTT.

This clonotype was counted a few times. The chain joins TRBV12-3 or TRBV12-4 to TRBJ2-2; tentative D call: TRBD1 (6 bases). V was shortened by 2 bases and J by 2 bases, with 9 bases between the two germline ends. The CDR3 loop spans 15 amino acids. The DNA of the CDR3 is TGTGCCAGCAGTTTACGGACAGATAACACCGGGGAGCTGTTTTTT. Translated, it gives CASSLRTDNTGELFF.

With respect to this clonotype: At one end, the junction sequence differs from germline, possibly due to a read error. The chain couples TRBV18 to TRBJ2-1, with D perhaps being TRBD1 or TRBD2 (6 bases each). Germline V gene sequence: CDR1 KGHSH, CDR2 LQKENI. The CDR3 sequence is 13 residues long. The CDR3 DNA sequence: TGTGCCAGCTCACCAGACCCGACAGGACTAATTATCTTC. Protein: CASSPDPTGLIIF.

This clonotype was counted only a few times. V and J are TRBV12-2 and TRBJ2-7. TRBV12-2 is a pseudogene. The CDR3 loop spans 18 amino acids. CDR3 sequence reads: CASRLGSVVGQDSYEQYF. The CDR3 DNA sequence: TGTGCAAGTCGCTTAGGGTCGGTTGTTGGGCAAGACTCCTACGAGCAGTACTTC.

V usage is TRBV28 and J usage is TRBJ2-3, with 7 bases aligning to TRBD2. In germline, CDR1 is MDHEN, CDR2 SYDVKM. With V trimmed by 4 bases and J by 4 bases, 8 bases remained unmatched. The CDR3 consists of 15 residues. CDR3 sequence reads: CASSSSGTTSDTQYF. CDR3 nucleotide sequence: TGTGCCAGCAGTTCCTCCGGGACTACATCAGATACGCAGTATTTT.

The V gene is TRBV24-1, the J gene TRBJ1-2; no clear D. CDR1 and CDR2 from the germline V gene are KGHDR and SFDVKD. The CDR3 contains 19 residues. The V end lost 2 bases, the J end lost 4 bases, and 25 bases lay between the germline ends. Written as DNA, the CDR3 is TGTGCCACCAGTGATTCACCCGGAACGGCCGGGGTTATTAGCTATGGCTACACCTTC. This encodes CATSDSPGTAGVISYGYTF.

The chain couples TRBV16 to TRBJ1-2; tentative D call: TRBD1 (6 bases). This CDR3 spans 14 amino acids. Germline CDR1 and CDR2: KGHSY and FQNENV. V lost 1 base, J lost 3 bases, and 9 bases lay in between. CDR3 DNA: TGTGCCAGCAGCCAATGGCCAGGGGACTATGGCTACACCTTC. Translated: CASSQWPGDYGYTF.

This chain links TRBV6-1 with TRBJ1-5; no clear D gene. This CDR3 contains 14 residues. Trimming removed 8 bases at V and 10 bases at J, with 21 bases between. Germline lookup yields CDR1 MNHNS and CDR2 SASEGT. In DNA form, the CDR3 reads TGTGCCAGCGCTTCCGTCGGACGCATTGGACCCCAGCATTTT. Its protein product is CASASVGRIGPQHF.

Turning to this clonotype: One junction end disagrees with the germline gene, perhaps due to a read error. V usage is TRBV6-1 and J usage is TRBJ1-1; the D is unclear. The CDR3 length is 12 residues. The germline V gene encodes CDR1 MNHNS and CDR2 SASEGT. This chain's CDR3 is CASSDLESHRPF. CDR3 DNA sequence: TGTGCCAGCAGTGATCTCGAATCCCACCGACCCTTT.

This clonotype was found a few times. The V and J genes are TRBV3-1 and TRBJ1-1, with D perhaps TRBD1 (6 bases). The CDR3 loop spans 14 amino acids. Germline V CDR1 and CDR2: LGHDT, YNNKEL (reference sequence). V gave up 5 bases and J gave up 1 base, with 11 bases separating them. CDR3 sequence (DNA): TGTGCCAGCAGCTCCGGGACATCGAACACTGAAGCTTTCTTT. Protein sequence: CASSSGTSNTEAFF.

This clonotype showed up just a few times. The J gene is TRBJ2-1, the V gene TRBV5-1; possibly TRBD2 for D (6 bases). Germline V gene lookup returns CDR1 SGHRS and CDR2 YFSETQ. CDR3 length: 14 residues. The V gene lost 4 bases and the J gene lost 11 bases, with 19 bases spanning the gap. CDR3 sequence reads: CASSADGKGGKQFF. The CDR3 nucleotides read TGCGCCAGCAGCGCTGACGGGAAGGGAGGAAAGCAGTTCTTC.

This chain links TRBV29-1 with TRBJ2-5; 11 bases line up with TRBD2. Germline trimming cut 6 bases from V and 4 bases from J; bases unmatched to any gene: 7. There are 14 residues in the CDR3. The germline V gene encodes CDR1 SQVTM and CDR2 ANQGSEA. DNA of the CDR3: TGCAGCGTGGAGGTTACTAGCGGGGGAGAGACCCAGTACTTC. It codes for CSVEVTSGGETQYF.

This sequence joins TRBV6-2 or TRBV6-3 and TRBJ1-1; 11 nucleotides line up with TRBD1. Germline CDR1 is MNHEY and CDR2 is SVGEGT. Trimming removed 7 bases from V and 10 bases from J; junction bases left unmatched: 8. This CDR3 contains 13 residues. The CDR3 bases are TGTGCCAGCACCGAAACGGACAGGGGGCGAGCTTTCTTT. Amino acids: CASTETDRGRAFF.

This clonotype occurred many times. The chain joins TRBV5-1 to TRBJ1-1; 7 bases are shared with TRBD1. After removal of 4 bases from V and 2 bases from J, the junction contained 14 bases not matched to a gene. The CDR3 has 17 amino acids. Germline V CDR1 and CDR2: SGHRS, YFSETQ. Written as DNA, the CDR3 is TGCGCCAGCAGCCCCCGACCCCCGACAGGGCTTAACACTGAAGCTTTCTTT. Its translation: CASSPRPPTGLNTEAFF.

CDR3 coding DNA: TGTGCCAGTAGTATCCAGCCCGGGAGGGGGGATGACATTCAGTACTTC. Translated, it gives CASSIQPGRGDDIQYF. The genes are TRBV19 and TRBJ2-4; TRBD2 agrees at 8 bases. In germline, CDR1 is LNHDA, CDR2 SQIVND (reference sequence). V shed 3 bases and J 8 bases; nucleotides not matched to a gene: 12. The CDR3 loop spans 16 amino acids.

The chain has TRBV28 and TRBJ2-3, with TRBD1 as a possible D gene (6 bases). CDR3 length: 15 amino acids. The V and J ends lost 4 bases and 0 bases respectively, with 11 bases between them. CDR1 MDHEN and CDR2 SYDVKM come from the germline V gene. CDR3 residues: CASSSYRDSTDTQYF. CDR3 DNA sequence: TGTGCCAGCAGTTCATACAGGGATAGCACAGATACGCAGTATTTT.

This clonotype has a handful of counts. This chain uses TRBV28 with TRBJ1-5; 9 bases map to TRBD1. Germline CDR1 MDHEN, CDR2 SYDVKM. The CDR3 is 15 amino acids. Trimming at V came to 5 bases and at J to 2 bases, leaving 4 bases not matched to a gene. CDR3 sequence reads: CASSRQGVGNQPQHF. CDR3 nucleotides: TGTGCCAGCAGTAGACAGGGGGTTGGCAATCAGCCCCAGCATTTT. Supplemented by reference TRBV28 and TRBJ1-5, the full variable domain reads DVKVTQSSRYLVKRTGEKVFLECVQDMDHENMFWYRQDPGLGLRLIYFSYDVKMKEKGDIPEGYSVSREKKERFSLILESASTNQTSMYLCASSRQGVGNQPQHFGDGTRLSIL.

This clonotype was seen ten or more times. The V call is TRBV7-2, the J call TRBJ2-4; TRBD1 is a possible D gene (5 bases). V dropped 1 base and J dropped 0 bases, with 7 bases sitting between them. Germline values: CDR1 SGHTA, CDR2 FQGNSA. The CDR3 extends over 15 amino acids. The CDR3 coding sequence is TGTGCCAGCAGCTTAGACAGGCTAGCCAAAAACATTCAGTACTTC. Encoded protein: CASSLDRLAKNIQYF.